This T cell receptor (beta chain) originates from a study of metastatic and nonmetastatic thyroid tumors. Thyroid surgery had not been preceded by any treatment in any patient. TCRdb re-called the PCR reads through MiXCR. The sample consists of about 50,000 clones, 20% of them appearing once. Whole-study results and caveats: Benign nodules were reported to have significantly lower TCR beta diversity than malignant thyroid tumors, in blood and tumor.

The germline V and J ends were trimmed by 6 bases and 1 base, with 10 bases remaining between them. Germline V gene lookup returns CDR1 SQVTM and CDR2 ANQGSEA. The CDR3 sequence is 14 residues long. This clone showed up just a few times. The antigen remains unidentified. This may come from a read error, since a much larger clone is one base off. The same CDR3 arises from other DNA sequences in this sample as well. The TCR sequence derives from a female donor with papillary thyroid cancer or a benign thyroid nodule (not recorded which). Some clones in this sample may be carry-over from other donors' samples. Sequenced material: blood. The chain uses TRBV29-1 and TRBJ2-6; D unclear. The CDR3 region has the DNA TGCAGCGTGACACAAGGATCTGGGGCCAACGTCCTGACTTTC. This translates into CSVTQGSGANVLTF.